This T cell receptor beta chain was found in a study of CD8 T cells in Susac syndrome. Study-wide points: The study conceded that its TCR sequencing and HLA analysis involved relatively few individuals.

CD8+ and CD4+ T cells from blood underwent TCR beta sequencing, which was carried out in a high-throughput format. TEMRA cells were enriched by FACS, and CD4+ and CD8+ T cells were negatively isolated. When the RNA was reverse transcribed, random hexamers were used with an input of roughly 0.5 to 1 ug. immunoSEQ multiplex PCR amplified TCR beta CDR3 across 54 Vbeta, 13 Jbeta. TCRdb reprocessed the immunoSEQ multiplex PCR reads with MiXCR, giving one entry per CDR3 protein. The sample records around 160,000 distinct CDR3 sequences, 90% to 95% being singletons. With respect to this clonotype: Its antigen is still unknown.

The junction had 9 bases not matched to a gene; V was cut back by 6 bases and J by 2 bases. CDR3 length equals 15 residues. The germline V gene has CDR1 MNHNY and CDR2 SVGAGI (reference sequence). The sequence was obtained from a human donor in good health. Sequencing used CD4+ T cells from PBMCs. This rearrangement joins TRBV6-6 to TRBJ2-7, with 8 bases aligning to TRBD1. The CDR3 reads CASSPSLQGAYEQYF. The CDR3 region has the DNA TGTGCCAGCAGCCCTAGCTTACAGGGGGCCTACGAGCAGTACTTC.